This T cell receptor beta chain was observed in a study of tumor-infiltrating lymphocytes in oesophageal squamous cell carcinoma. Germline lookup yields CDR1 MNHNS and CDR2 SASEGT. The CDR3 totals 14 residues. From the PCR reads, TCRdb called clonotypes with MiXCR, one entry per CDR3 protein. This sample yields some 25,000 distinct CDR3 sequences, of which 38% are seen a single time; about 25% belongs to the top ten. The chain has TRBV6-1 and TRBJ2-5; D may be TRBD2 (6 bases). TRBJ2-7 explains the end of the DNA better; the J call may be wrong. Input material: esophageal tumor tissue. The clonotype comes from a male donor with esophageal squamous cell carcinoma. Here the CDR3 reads CASSRDFSSYEQYF. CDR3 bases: TGTGCCAGCTCAAGGGACTTCAGCTCCTACGAGCAGTACTTC.